These 29 T cell receptor beta chains originate from one sample sequenced in a study of OX40 agonist ivuxolimab in advanced cancers. The method was immunoSEQ multiplex PCR; TCRdb's version includes in-frame clones alone and lacks a portion of them. The sample carries some 71,000 clones, about four fifths recorded once. Sample: CD4+ or CD8+ T cells sorted from blood, taken in a trial of the OX40 agonist ivuxolimab. These receptors were obtained from an adult with an advanced solid tumor such as melanoma, head and neck, liver or kidney cancer.

This clone occurred a few times. V is TRBV6-6 and J is TRBJ1-1; TRBD1 agrees at 8 bases. The CDR3 is made up of 14 amino acids. Germline-derived CDR1 and CDR2 are MNHNY and SVGAGI (reference sequence). The J segment lost 3 bases and the V segment lost 5 bases, leaving 5 bases of the junction unmatched. The CDR3 bases are TGTGCCAGCAGTGTAACAGGGGGAGACACTGAAGCTTTCTTT. This sequence encodes CASSVTGGDTEAFF.

This rearrangement joins TRBV5-1 to TRBJ1-6, with D possibly being TRBD1 (6 bases). The V gene's germline CDR1 is SGHRS and CDR2 YFSETQ. Trimming removed 4 bases from V and 7 bases from J, with 15 bases in between. The CDR3 has 15 amino acids. This CDR3 is CASSQQAGENSPLHF. Written as DNA, the CDR3 is TGCGCCAGCAGCCAGCAAGCAGGGGAAAATTCACCCCTCCACTTT.

This CDR3 reads CASSFERGPYEQYF. For the CDR3, the DNA is TGTGCCAGCAGTTTCGAGAGGGGGCCCTACGAGCAGTACTTC. The rearrangement joins TRBV27 to TRBJ2-7; 7 bases are shared with TRBD1. V lost 3 bases and J lost 2; bases outside the gene matches: 4. Germline loops: CDR1 MNHEY, CDR2 SMNVEV (reference sequence). The CDR3 runs 14 residues.

The V gene is TRBV5-1, the J gene TRBJ2-6, with 10 bases identical to TRBD1. Trimming at V came to 3 bases and at J to 3 bases, leaving 3 bases not matched to a gene. Germline V gives CDR1 SGHRS, CDR2 YFSETQ. This CDR3 spans 16 amino acids. The CDR3 bases are TGCGCCAGCAGCTGGACAGGGGGAGGTGGGGCCAACGTCCTGACTTTC. It encodes CASSWTGGGGANVLTF.

The chain has TRBV6-6 and TRBJ1-5, with D possibly being TRBD1 (5 bases). Germline V gene lookup returns CDR1 MNHNY and CDR2 SVGAGI (reference sequence). V was shortened by 10 bases and J by 4 bases, with 20 bases between the two germline ends. The CDR3 is made up of 15 amino acids. CDR3 sequence: CAIWGGGPGNQPQHF. The CDR3 bases are TGTGCCATCTGGGGGGGTGGTCCGGGTAATCAGCCCCAGCATTTT.

The chain uses TRBV6-6 and TRBJ1-1; TRBD1 might be the D (6 bases). The V gene's germline CDR1 is MNHNY and CDR2 SVGAGI (reference sequence). Trimming shortened V by 5 bases and J by 6 bases, and 16 bases separated the two germline ends. The CDR3 totals 14 residues. The CDR3 sequence is CASSLLTGRAEAFF. The CDR3 DNA reads TGTGCCAGCAGTCTTCTCACAGGGAGGGCTGAAGCTTTCTTT.

The rearrangement joins TRBV5-5 to TRBJ1-5; TRBD1 matches 7 bases. This CDR3 has 16 residues. V was pared by 4 bases and J by 4 bases, with 11 bases of the junction left unmatched. Germline lookup yields CDR1 SGHKS and CDR2 YYEKEE (reference sequence). The DNA of the CDR3 is TGTGCCAGCAGCGCCCGGACAGGTCTGGAGAATCAGCCCCAGCATTTT. Its protein is CASSARTGLENQPQHF.

The chain couples TRBV11-2 to TRBJ2-1, with 10 nucleotides matching TRBD2. Trimming took 6 bases from V and 7 from J; bases not matched to a gene: 12. The CDR3 has 16 residues. Germline values: CDR1 SGHAT, CDR2 FQNNGV. Here the CDR3 reads CASRSTSSGSNNEQFF. In DNA form, the CDR3 reads TGTGCCAGCAGATCCACCTCTAGCGGGAGCAATAATGAGCAGTTCTTC.

This sequence joins TRBV28 and TRBJ1-2, with 8 nucleotides matching TRBD1. Germline loops: CDR1 MDHEN, CDR2 SYDVKM. V lost 7 bases, J lost 4 bases, and 8 bases stayed unmatched. This CDR3 is 14 amino acids long. The CDR3: CASKRGTGRYGYTF. The CDR3 DNA reads as TGTGCCAGCAAAAGGGGGACAGGACGCTATGGCTACACCTTC.

This chain joins TRBV27 and TRBJ2-2, with D perhaps TRBD1 (6 bases). Germline V lookup: CDR1 MNHEY, CDR2 SMNVEV (reference sequence). Trimming pared 3 bases from V and 6 bases from J, leaving 11 bases between. This CDR3 comprises 14 residues. CDR3 coding DNA: TGTGCCAGCAGTTTGAGGGGACACGCCGGGGAGCTGTTTTTT. Amino acid sequence: CASSLRGHAGELFF.

The chain is built from TRBV6-5 and TRBJ2-7; 7 nucleotides match TRBD2. From germline, CDR1 is MNHEY and CDR2 SVGAGI. The CDR3 has 15 residues. With V trimmed by 5 bases and J by 2 bases, 9 bases remained unmatched. The CDR3 DNA is TGTGCCAGCAGTACCCTAGCGGAGGCCCCCTACGAGCAGTACTTC. Protein: CASSTLAEAPYEQYF.

This chain joins TRBV4-1 and TRBJ1-1; D ambiguous. This CDR3 has 15 amino acids. Germline-derived CDR1 and CDR2 are MGHRA and YSYEKL. V was clipped by 0 bases and J by 0 bases, with 8 bases between them. Written as DNA, the CDR3 is TGCGCCAGCAGCCAAGATCGGCGGATGAACACTGAAGCTTTCTTT. This encodes CASSQDRRMNTEAFF.

This rearrangement joins TRBV27 to TRBJ1-1; D gene uncertain. The length of the CDR3 is 14 residues. Germline values: CDR1 MNHEY, CDR2 SMNVEV (reference sequence). Trimming removed 6 bases from V and 0 bases from J, with 11 bases in between. Written as DNA, the CDR3 is TGTGCCAGCAGACCCTCCGGCCTGAACACTGAAGCTTTCTTT. Translating it yields CASRPSGLNTEAFF.

This chain connects TRBV21-1 to TRBJ2-5; TRBD1, the table's D call, lacks a check against the DNA. TRBV21-1 constitutes a pseudogene. CDR3 length: 15 residues. The CDR3 is CASSNRHPRGETQYF. The CDR3 region has the DNA TGTGCCAGCAGCAACCGACACCCCAGGGGGGAGACCCAGTACTTC.

This chain connects TRBV7-3 to TRBJ1-3; D uncertain. V was clipped by 0 bases and J by 0 bases, with 6 bases between them. Germline CDR1 SGHTA, CDR2 FQGTGA. The length of the CDR3 is 15 residues. In DNA, the CDR3 is TGTGCCAGCAGCTTAACGGGCTACTCTGGAAACACCATATATTTT. Translated, it gives CASSLTGYSGNTIYF. Supplemented by reference TRBV7-3 and TRBJ1-3, the full variable domain reads GAGVSQTPSNKVTEKGKYVELRCDPISGHTALYWYRQSLGQGPEFLIYFQGTGAADDSGLPNDRFFAVRPEGSVSTLKIQRTERGDSAVYLCASSLTGYSGNTIYFGEGSWLTVV.

The gene calls are TRBV12-5 and TRBJ1-5; a weak D match, TRBD1 (6 bases). V was clipped by 7 bases and J by 1 base, with 14 bases between them. Germline V lookup: CDR1 LGHNT, CDR2 FRNRAP. The CDR3 runs to 15 residues. CDR3 sequence: CASAQGQGSNQPQHF. As DNA, the CDR3 is TGTGCTAGTGCTCAGGGGCAGGGGAGCAATCAGCCCCAGCATTTT.

The chain combines TRBV6-4 with TRBJ1-1, with D maybe TRBD1 (5 bases). This CDR3 contains 17 residues. Germline assignment: CDR1 MRHNA and CDR2 SNTAGT. Trimming cost V 7 bases and J 0 bases, with 21 bases left between them. CDR3 coding DNA: TGTGCCAGCACTGAAGGCCAGGGTGGGGCCATGAACACTGAAGCTTTCTTT. This gives the protein CASTEGQGGAMNTEAFF.

V usage is TRBV7-6 and J usage is TRBJ2-4; TRBD1 is a possible D gene (6 bases). Per the germline V gene, CDR1 is SGHVS and CDR2 is FNYEAQ. The CDR3 has 17 residues. Trimming removed 5 bases from V and 0 bases from J, with 17 bases in between. The CDR3 coding sequence is TGTGCCAGCAGCCCGGAAGGGGGTCTTCGAGCCAAAAACATTCAGTACTTC. Amino acid sequence: CASSPEGGLRAKNIQYF.

The CDR3 protein is CASSLGSNYGYTF. In DNA, the CDR3 is TGTGCCAGCAGCTTAGGCAGTAACTATGGCTACACCTTC. The chain uses TRBV13 and TRBJ1-2; D not resolved. Trimming cost V 0 bases and J 1 base, with 3 bases left between them. CDR1 is PRHDT and CDR2 is FYEKMQ in the germline V gene (reference sequence). The CDR3 has 13 residues.

This clone appeared a few times. The chain employs TRBV7-8 and TRBJ2-7; D is perhaps TRBD2 (6 bases). The germline CDR1 and CDR2 sequences are SGHVS and FQNEAQ. V was cut by 5 bases and J by 0 bases, with 17 bases left in between. The CDR3 runs to 16 residues. The CDR3 nucleotides read TGTGCCAGCAGCCCAACGGTAGCGGTTGGCTCCTACGAGCAGTACTTC. This translates into CASSPTVAVGSYEQYF.

The rearrangement joins TRBV6-5 to TRBJ1-3; weak D call: TRBD1 (6 bases). V gave up 2 bases and J gave up 0 bases, with 11 bases separating them. The V gene's germline CDR1 is MNHEY and CDR2 SVGAGI. The length of the CDR3 is 16 residues. CDR3: CASSYQGSHSGNTIYF. In DNA, the CDR3 is TGTGCCAGCAGTTACCAGGGGTCCCACTCTGGAAACACCATATATTTT.

The J gene is TRBJ1-1, the V gene TRBV27; the D gene is possibly TRBD1 (5 bases). Deletions cut 2 bases from V and 5 bases from J, with 15 bases between. The CDR3 loop spans 15 amino acids. Germline assignment: CDR1 MNHEY and CDR2 SMNVEV (reference sequence). The CDR3 DNA follows: TGTGCCAGCAGTTTAAGGGGTGTTATGGGGACTGAAGCTTTCTTT. Translation: CASSLRGVMGTEAFF.

The chain employs TRBV10-3 and TRBJ1-4, with 10 bases fitting TRBD1. This CDR3 comprises 14 residues. Germline V gives CDR1 ENHRY, CDR2 SYGVKD. After removal of 4 bases from V and 8 bases from J, the junction contained 4 bases not matched to a gene. This CDR3 is CAISGTGGYEKLFF. CDR3 DNA sequence: TGTGCCATCAGTGGGACAGGGGGTTACGAAAAACTGTTTTTT.

The chain recombines TRBV7-3 with TRBJ1-1; tentative D call: TRBD1 (5 bases). The CDR3 extends over 13 amino acids. Germline V gene lookup returns CDR1 SGHTA and CDR2 FQGTGA. The ends were cut back, 5 bases at V and 8 bases at J, with 15 bases in the middle. CDR3 amino acids: CASSPGRGVEAFF. DNA for the CDR3: TGTGCCAGCAGCCCCGGGAGAGGGGTCGAAGCTTTCTTT.

The chain couples TRBV27 to TRBJ2-6; D gene unclear. V gave up 6 bases and J gave up 0 bases, with 3 bases separating them. In germline, CDR1 is MNHEY, CDR2 SMNVEV (reference sequence). This CDR3 has 13 residues. DNA for the CDR3: TGTGCCAGCAGAAGCTCTGGGGCCAACGTCCTGACTTTC. Protein: CASRSSGANVLTF.

V gene TRBV5-1 combines with J gene TRBJ2-3; the D gene is possibly TRBD1 (6 bases). The CDR3 has 15 amino acids. The germline V gene has CDR1 SGHRS and CDR2 YFSETQ. The V end lost 5 bases, the J end lost 6 bases, and 19 bases lay between the germline ends. DNA of the CDR3: TGCGCCAGCAGTCACGCCAACAGGGTTGAGGATACGCAGTATTTT. Protein: CASSHANRVEDTQYF. Looking up the rest from reference TRBV5-1 and TRBJ2-3 gives the full variable domain: KAGVTQTPRYLIKTRGQQVTLSCSPISGHRSVSWYQQTPGQGLQFLFEYFSETQRNKGNFPGRFSGRQFSNSRSEMNVSTLELGDSALYLCASSHANRVEDTQYFGPGTRLTVL.

The table lists this clone with a count of one. The rearrangement joins TRBV19 to TRBJ2-7; maybe TRBD1 (5 bases). The germline V gene encodes CDR1 LNHDA and CDR2 SQIVND (reference sequence). This CDR3 has 15 amino acids. Trimming stripped 2 bases from V and 6 bases from J, with 17 bases between. This CDR3 is CASSIQGRPLREQYF. In DNA, the CDR3 is TGTGCCAGTAGTATACAGGGTAGACCCCTCCGCGAGCAGTACTTC.

The rearrangement uses TRBV6-4 and TRBJ1-4; 8 positions match TRBD1. CDR1 and CDR2 (germline): MRHNA, SNTAGT. Trimming took 4 bases from V and 4 from J; bases not matched to a gene: 8. The CDR3 loop spans 16 amino acids. The CDR3 spells CASSVHSGGLNEKLFF. The CDR3 DNA reads TGTGCCAGCAGTGTTCATTCAGGGGGCCTTAATGAAAAACTGTTTTTT.

This clone was seen only a few times. The chain uses TRBV9 and TRBJ1-5; 8 nucleotides line up with TRBD1. V was pared by 1 base and J by 0 bases, with 24 bases of the junction left unmatched. There are 23 residues in the CDR3. Germline V gives CDR1 SGDLS, CDR2 YYNGEE. CDR3 amino acids: CASSVKRGQDPRGGIYSNQPQHF. The CDR3 DNA sequence: TGTGCCAGCAGCGTAAAAAGGGGACAGGACCCTCGCGGGGGTATATATAGCAATCAGCCCCAGCATTTT. The complete variable domain, with remaining parts taken from reference TRBV9 and TRBJ1-5, reads DSGVTQTPKHLITATGQRVTLRCSPRSGDLSVYWYQQSLDQGLQFLIQYYNGEERAKGNILERFSAQQFPDLHSELNLSSLELGDSALYFCASSVKRGQDPRGGIYSNQPQHFGDGTRLSIL.